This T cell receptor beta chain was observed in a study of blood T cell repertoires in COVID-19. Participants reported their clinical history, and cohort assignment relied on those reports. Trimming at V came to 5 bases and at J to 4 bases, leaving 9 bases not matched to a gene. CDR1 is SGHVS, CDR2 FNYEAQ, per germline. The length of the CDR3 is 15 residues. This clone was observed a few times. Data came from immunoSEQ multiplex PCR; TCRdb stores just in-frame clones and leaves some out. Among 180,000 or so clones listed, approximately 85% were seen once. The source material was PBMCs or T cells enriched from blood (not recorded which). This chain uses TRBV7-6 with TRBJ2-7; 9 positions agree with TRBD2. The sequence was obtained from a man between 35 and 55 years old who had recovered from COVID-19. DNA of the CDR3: TGTGCCAGCAGCCAAAGTAGCGGGAGTGCGTACGAGCAGTACTTC. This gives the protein CASSQSSGSAYEQYF.